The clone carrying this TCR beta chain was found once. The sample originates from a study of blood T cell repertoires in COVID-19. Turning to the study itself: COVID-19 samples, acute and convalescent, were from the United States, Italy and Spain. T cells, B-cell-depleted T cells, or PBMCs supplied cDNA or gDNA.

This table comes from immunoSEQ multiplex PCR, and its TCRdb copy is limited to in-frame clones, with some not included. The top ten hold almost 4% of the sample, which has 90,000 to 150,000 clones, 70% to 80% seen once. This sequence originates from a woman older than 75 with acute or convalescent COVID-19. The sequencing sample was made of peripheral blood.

The CDR3 loop is CASSPRQGPYEQYF. For the CDR3, the DNA is TGTGCCAGCAGCCCGAGACAGGGACCCTACGAGCAGTACTTC. The chain employs TRBV13 and TRBJ2-7, with 7 bases that match TRBD1. The CDR3 is 14 amino acids. V gave up 5 bases and J gave up 2 bases; unmatched junction bases: 6. CDR1 is PRHDT, CDR2 FYEKMQ, per germline (reference sequence).